What follows are 27 T cell receptor beta chains derived from one specimen sequenced in a study of blood T cells in healthy people across ages. Next came a second PCR, run for about 6 to 12 cycles, which used a sample-barcoded 5' primer along with a J-beta primer mix. TCRdb called the 5' RACE reads again in MiXCR, with one record for every CDR3 protein. The data contain over 1,500,000 distinct CDR3 sequences, roughly 50% of them singletons. Sequencing was carried out using blood. The source of these receptors is a woman in her thirties or forties in good health.

This clonotype was detected many times. The rearrangement uses TRBV3-1 and TRBJ1-5; 7 bases match TRBD1. The CDR3 length is 13 residues. In germline, CDR1 is LGHDT, CDR2 YNNKEL (reference sequence). V gave up 6 bases and J gave up 4 bases; unmatched junction bases: 3. The CDR3 is CASSQQGNQPQHF. In DNA, the CDR3 is TGTGCCAGCAGTCAACAGGGGAATCAGCCCCAGCATTTT.

J is TRBJ2-3 and V is TRBV7-2, with D perhaps TRBD1 or TRBD2 (6 bases each). Germline V lookup: CDR1 SGHTA, CDR2 FQGNSA. The CDR3 has 14 residues. Trimming stripped 7 bases from V and 2 bases from J, with 13 bases between. In nucleotides, the CDR3 is TGTGCCAGCATCCCGTGGGGGGCCACAGATACGCAGTATTTT. Translation: CASIPWGATDTQYF.

The CDR3 nucleotides read TGTGCCAGCAGTGAAGCGCTTTCAGGGAGAGGATATGGCTACACCTTC. Its protein product is CASSEALSGRGYGYTF. The chain couples TRBV2 to TRBJ1-2; possible D gene TRBD1, 5 bases. From germline, CDR1 is SNHLY and CDR2 FYNNEI. The CDR3 extends over 16 amino acids. V was pared by 0 bases and J by 5 bases, with 16 bases between.

The CDR3 nucleotides read TGCAGTGCTAGCCTCGGCTGGGACCCACTGCTCACAGATACGCAGTATTTT. This encodes CSASLGWDPLLTDTQYF. The rearrangement links TRBV20-1 to TRBJ2-3; D is tentatively TRBD1 or TRBD2 (5 bases each). Germline V gene sequence: CDR1 DFQATT, CDR2 SNEGSKA (reference sequence). This CDR3 spans 17 amino acids. The V and J ends lost 3 bases and 2 bases respectively, with 21 bases between them.

The chain links TRBV7-9 to TRBJ1-2; 8 bases are shared with TRBD1. The CDR3 sequence is 12 residues long. Germline lookup yields CDR1 SEHNR and CDR2 FQNEAQ (reference sequence). V lost 5 bases to trimming and J lost 10 bases; unmatched junction nucleotides: 6. CDR3 bases: TGTGCCAGCAGCCCGGGGACAGGACCCTACACCTTC. Its protein product is CASSPGTGPYTF.

V usage is TRBV5-1 and J usage is TRBJ2-1; 11 nucleotides align to TRBD2. Per the germline V gene, CDR1 is SGHRS and CDR2 is YFSETQ. V lost 7 bases, J lost 5 bases, and 5 bases stayed unmatched. This CDR3 region has 14 residues. CDR3 in amino acids: CASRSGGADNEQFF. CDR3 DNA sequence: TGCGCCAGCCGTAGCGGGGGGGCTGACAATGAGCAGTTCTTC.

V usage is TRBV6-8 and J usage is TRBJ2-7; possibly TRBD1 for D (6 bases). There are 16 residues in the CDR3. Germline CDR1 and CDR2: MNHGY and SAAAGT. Trimming stripped 4 bases from V and 7 bases from J, with 23 bases between. CDR3 residues: CASSFRRRQRDNEQYF. In DNA form, the CDR3 reads TGTGCCAGCAGTTTCCGTAGGAGGCAAAGGGACAATGAGCAGTACTTC.

J is TRBJ2-4 and V is TRBV12-3 or TRBV12-4, with 8 bases fitting TRBD1. J was trimmed by 5 bases and V by 6 bases; bases with no gene match: 9. The CDR3 loop spans 15 amino acids. In DNA, the CDR3 is TGTGCCAGCAGACGCGGACAGGGAATCCAAAACATTCAGTACTTC. Its translation is CASRRGQGIQNIQYF.

V usage is TRBV24-1 and J usage is TRBJ2-5; 7 nucleotides align to TRBD1. There are 16 residues in the CDR3. Unmatched junction bases numbered 11, after V lost 3 bases and J lost 5 bases. Germline V lookup: CDR1 KGHDR, CDR2 SFDVKD. The CDR3 region is CATSDPDPRGLETQYF. The CDR3 DNA reads TGTGCCACCAGTGATCCGGACCCGAGGGGGCTCGAGACCCAGTACTTC.

The gene calls are TRBV5-1 and TRBJ2-7, with D perhaps given as TRBD1 or TRBD2 (5 bases each). V was pared by 3 bases and J by 2 bases, with 12 bases between. In germline, CDR1 is SGHRS, CDR2 YFSETQ. There are 14 residues in the CDR3. CDR3 sequence: CASSSQQGPYEQYF. The CDR3 region has the DNA TGCGCCAGCAGCTCACAGCAGGGACCCTACGAGCAGTACTTC.

This sequence joins TRBV15 and TRBJ1-1; no firm D call. Germline loops: CDR1 LNHNV, CDR2 YYDKDF (reference sequence). The CDR3 is made up of 14 amino acids. Trimming took off 0 bases at V and 6 bases at J, with 11 bases between the two ends. The CDR3 bases are TGTGCCACCAGCAGAGAATTGGGCCAGCCTGAAGCTTTCTTT. The encoded protein is CATSRELGQPEAFF.

Of note for this clonotype: With a much larger clone just one base away, this may be a read error. This rearrangement joins TRBV15 to TRBJ2-1, with 7 bases lining up with TRBD1. Germline V gives CDR1 LNHNV, CDR2 YYDKDF (reference sequence). The CDR3 spans 15 residues. The ends lost 1 base at V and 9 bases at J; junction bases unmatched: 9. As DNA, the CDR3 is TGTGCCACCAGCAGAGTGCGACAGGGTAACCGTGAGCAGTTCTTC. Translation gives CATSRVRQGNREQFF.

This sequence joins TRBV5-1 and TRBJ2-1; D gene unclear. The germline CDR1 and CDR2 sequences are SGHRS and YFSETQ. V was clipped by 4 bases and J by 8 bases, with 10 bases between them. This CDR3 region has 12 residues. The CDR3 is CASSLHRDEQFF. The CDR3 nucleotides read TGCGCCAGCAGCCTCCACCGGGATGAGCAGTTCTTC.

The chain combines TRBV29-1 with TRBJ1-2; 7 positions agree with TRBD1. CDR1 and CDR2 (germline): SQVTM, ANQGSEA. The length of the CDR3 is 12 residues. The chain's CDR3 is CTYETGNYGYTF. CDR3 in DNA: TGCACCTACGAGACAGGGAACTATGGCTACACCTTC.

This clonotype was counted between two and nine times. The V call is TRBV6-5, the J call TRBJ2-5; D may be TRBD2 (5 bases). V was shortened by 10 bases and J by 0 bases, with 18 bases between the two germline ends. This CDR3 is built from 15 residues. CDR1 and CDR2 from the germline V gene are MNHEY and SVGAGI. CDR3 in DNA: TGTGCCACCAGGAGGAACGGACGGTACCAAGAGACCCAGTACTTC. Protein sequence: CATRRNGRYQETQYF.

The J gene is TRBJ2-1, the V gene TRBV4-3, with D perhaps being TRBD1 or TRBD2 (6 bases each). The assigned J gene may be wrong: the sequence end matches TRBJ2-7 better. There are 18 residues in the CDR3. Germline loops: CDR1 LGHNA, CDR2 YSLEER. Written as DNA, the CDR3 is TGCGCCAGCAGCCAAGTAGATAGGGGACTCGAGGGGGACAATGAGCAGTACTTC. It translates to CASSQVDRGLEGDNEQYF.

As to this clonotype: This clone may be a read error of a much larger clone one base away. V and J are TRBV20-1 and TRBJ2-5; the D gene is possibly TRBD1 (6 bases). Gene TRBJ2-7 matches the end of the DNA better, so the J call may be wrong. Germline V gene sequence: CDR1 DFQATT, CDR2 SNEGSKA (reference sequence). The CDR3 runs 12 residues. The CDR3 loop is CSARAGACEQYF. The DNA of the CDR3 is TGCAGTGCTAGAGCAGGGGCCTGCGAGCAGTACTTC.

J is TRBJ1-5 and V is TRBV5-1; D remains ambiguous. This CDR3 is 13 amino acids long. The germline gives CDR1 SGHRS, CDR2 YFSETQ. Trimming removed 2 bases at V and 9 bases at J, with 12 bases between. CDR3 nucleotides: TGCGCCAGCAGCTTAGACCCGGGCCGGCCCCAGCATTTT. This encodes CASSLDPGRPQHF.

The J gene is TRBJ2-6, the V gene TRBV7-2; 7 bases agree with TRBD1. This CDR3 has 21 residues. V shed 4 bases, J shed 0 bases, and the junction held 18 bases outside the gene matches. Germline V CDR1 and CDR2: SGHTA, FQGNSA. CDR3 sequence (DNA): TGTGCCAGCAGCTCTAGCTTATCAACAGGGGTCGCCAGCTCTGGGGCCAACGTCCTGACTTTC. It codes for CASSSSLSTGVASSGANVLTF.

This clonotype was seen at least ten times. V and J are TRBV29-1 and TRBJ2-7; TRBD1 or TRBD2 may be the D gene (6 bases each). This CDR3 has 13 residues. V was trimmed by 6 bases and J by 2 bases, leaving 14 bases between them. Germline-derived CDR1 and CDR2 are SQVTM and ANQGSEA. CDR3 residues: CSVRGTNPYEQYF. The CDR3 DNA is TGCAGCGTCCGCGGGACAAACCCCTACGAGCAGTACTTC.

The chain uses TRBV28 and TRBJ2-4; D not certain. Trimming pared 5 bases from V and 3 bases from J, leaving 14 bases between. The CDR3 extends over 15 amino acids. Per germline, CDR1 MDHEN and CDR2 SYDVKM. The CDR3 reads CASSGVPGGKNIQYF. For the CDR3, the DNA is TGTGCCAGCAGTGGGGTCCCGGGTGGCAAAAACATTCAGTACTTC.

CDR3 bases: TGTGCCAGCAGTTCCCCAAACGTCCTGGGGGACATTCAGTACTTC. Encoded protein: CASSSPNVLGDIQYF. The gene calls are TRBV6-5 and TRBJ2-4; D is perhaps TRBD1 or TRBD2 (5 bases each). Per germline, CDR1 MNHEY and CDR2 SVGAGI. The CDR3 has 15 amino acids. With 4 bases removed from V and 8 bases from J, the gap between germline ends came to 18 bases.

V usage is TRBV7-2 and J usage is TRBJ1-2; no reliable D call. This CDR3 comprises 14 residues. CDR1 is SGHTA, CDR2 FQGNSA, per germline. V was shortened by 1 base and J by 4 bases, with 10 bases between the two germline ends. The CDR3 is CASSLVKGGYGYTF. The DNA of the CDR3 is TGTGCCAGCAGCTTAGTCAAGGGTGGCTATGGCTACACCTTC.

This clonotype was seen a few times. The chain couples TRBV29-1 to TRBJ1-5; 12 bases match TRBD1. J was trimmed by 5 bases and V by 4 bases; bases with no gene match: 6. Germline V gives CDR1 SQVTM, CDR2 ANQGSEA. The CDR3 contains 15 residues. For the CDR3, the DNA is TGCAGCGTTGCTTGGGACAGGGGGCGCGATCAGCCCCAGCATTTT. Translation gives CSVAWDRGRDQPQHF.

This rearrangement joins TRBV18 to TRBJ1-2, with a possible D match to TRBD1 (5 bases). There are 14 residues in the CDR3. The germline CDR1 and CDR2 sequences are KGHSH and LQKENI. V was clipped by 3 bases and J by 5 bases, with 13 bases between them. The CDR3, as DNA: TGTGCCAGCTCACCCATGACAGCTAGTTATGGCTACACCTTC. This gives the protein CASSPMTASYGYTF.

The chain uses TRBV6-5 and TRBJ2-3; D not resolved. Germline V gives CDR1 MNHEY, CDR2 SVGAGI. Trimming removed 2 bases from V and 1 base from J, with 7 bases in between. The CDR3 covers 14 residues. This CDR3 is CASSYDHGTDTQYF. CDR3 DNA sequence: TGTGCCAGCAGTTACGACCATGGCACAGATACGCAGTATTTT.

The CDR3 loop is CASSQQGFEAFF. The DNA of the CDR3 is TGCGCCAGCAGCCAACAGGGATTTGAAGCTTTCTTT. The gene calls are TRBV4-3 and TRBJ1-1, with D perhaps matching TRBD1 (5 bases). CDR3 length equals 12 residues. Per germline, CDR1 LGHNA and CDR2 YSLEER. Trimming cost V 2 bases and J 7 bases, with 8 bases left between them.